This T cell receptor beta chain was sequenced for a study of cytomegalovirus exposure and HLA in healthy donors. The study ran its PCR with 60 Vbeta and 13 Jbeta primers. Some clones are missing from TCRdb's copy, which holds only in-frame ones; the method was immunoSEQ multiplex PCR. Among about 160,000 clones, over 75% were seen once, and the ten largest hold about 1%. Material: PBMCs. This TCR was sampled from a woman aged 45-59 years in good health and CMV-seropositive.

CDR3 residues: CASGAGYTDTQYF. As DNA, the CDR3 is TGTGCTTCAGGGGCCGGATACACAGATACGCAGTATTTT. This sequence joins TRBV12-5 and TRBJ2-3; TRBD1 might be the D (6 bases). V lost 11 bases to trimming and J lost 2 bases, with 14 bases between them. Germline CDR1 LGHNT, CDR2 FRNRAP. The CDR3 contains 13 residues.